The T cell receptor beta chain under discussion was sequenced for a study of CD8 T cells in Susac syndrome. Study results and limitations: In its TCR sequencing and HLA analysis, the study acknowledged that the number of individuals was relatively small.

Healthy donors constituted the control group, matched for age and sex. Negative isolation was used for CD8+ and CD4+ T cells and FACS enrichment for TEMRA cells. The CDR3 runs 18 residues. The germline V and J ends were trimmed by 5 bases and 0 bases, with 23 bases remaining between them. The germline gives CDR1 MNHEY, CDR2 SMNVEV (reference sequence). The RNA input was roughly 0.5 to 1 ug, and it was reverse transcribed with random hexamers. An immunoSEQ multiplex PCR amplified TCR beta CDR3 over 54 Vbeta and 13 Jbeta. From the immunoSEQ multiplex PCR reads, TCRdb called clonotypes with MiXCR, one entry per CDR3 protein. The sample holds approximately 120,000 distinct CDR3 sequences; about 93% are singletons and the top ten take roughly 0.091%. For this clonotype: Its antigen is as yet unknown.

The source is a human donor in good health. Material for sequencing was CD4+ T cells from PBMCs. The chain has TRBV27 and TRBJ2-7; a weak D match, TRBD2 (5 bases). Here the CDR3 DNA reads TGTGCCAGCAGTCCACTTTCGCGGCGGGCCGTAAGCTCCTACGAGCAGTACTTC. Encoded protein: CASSPLSRRAVSSYEQYF.